The table lists the clone carrying this T cell receptor beta chain with a few counts. Looked up from germline, CDR1 is DFQATT and CDR2 is SNEGSKA (reference sequence). CDR3 length: 13 amino acids. V gave up 5 bases and J gave up 6 bases, with 14 bases separating them. The data are from a study of CD8+CD57+ T cells in acquired aplastic anemia. An expansion of CD8+CD57+ cells by flow cytometry had been shown in patients chosen for sequencing. Genomic DNA provided the template from which TCR beta VDJ and CDR3 profiles were obtained. TCRdb itself ran the reads through MiXCR, one entry per CDR3 protein. Of around 430,000 distinct CDR3 sequences in the sample, 25% to 40% are singletons; the top ten hold nearly 0.85%.

The V call is TRBV20-1, the J call TRBJ2-1; perhaps D is TRBD1 or TRBD2 (5 bases each). Sample: sorted CD4+, CD8+, or CD8+CD57+ T cells (not recorded which) from PBMCs. The origin of this receptor is a human donor with aplastic anemia. Here the CDR3 DNA reads TGCAGTGCTGGCCGGGACCCTCCCAATGAGCAGTTCTTC. It specifies CSAGRDPPNEQFF.